This T cell receptor (beta chain) was recorded in a study of persistence of HIV-infected CD4 T cells. With V trimmed by 3 bases and J by 6 bases, 7 bases remained unmatched. This CDR3 is built from 15 residues. From germline, CDR1 is MNHEY and CDR2 SVGEGT. Overall study findings and caveats: Antigen-responding cells were enriched for degenerate expanded CDR3beta sequences. TCR analyses could not target the rare provirus-carrying CMV-responding cells. TCRbeta richness was lower in CMV- and Gag-responding cells than in anti-CD3/anti-CD28-responding cells.

For this clone: The antigen is unknown.

The libraries were made with immunoSEQ version 4 in survey mode. The protocol was immunoSEQ multiplex PCR, while the TCRdb copy is restricted to in-frame clones and leaves out a portion. The repertoire holds fewer than 35,000 clones, 75% to 85% seen once, with 0.86% in the top ten. The stimulus was lysate of CMV-infected fibroblasts, 8.5 to 10 ug/mL. CD40L-negative CD69-negative CD45RO-high memory CD4+ T cells were sorted as populations depleted of antigen-responding cells. Suppressive ART was started during chronic HIV-1 infection in these adults. The genes are TRBV6-2 or TRBV6-3 and TRBJ2-1, with 8 bases that match TRBD1. The source of this sequence is an adult man with HIV who was CMV-seropositive. The sample in question was CD4+ T cells sorted from PBMCs after approximately 19-hour stimulation, obtained from a patient who received antiretroviral therapy. DNA of the CDR3: TGTGCCAGCAGTTATAGGACAGGGACCCCCAATGAGCAGTTCTTC. Amino acids: CASSYRTGTPNEQFF.